The sample holds one count of the clone carrying this T cell receptor (beta chain). No antigen is known for it. These data are taken from a study of cytomegalovirus exposure and HLA in healthy donors. Study-wide background: Genetic ancestry analysis placed around 76% of the roughly 400 donors that were genotyped in the Caucasian-associated cluster. The study, taken as a whole, reports: An assumption of roughly uniform sequencing depth across donors underlay the presence/absence analyses.

Germline assignment: CDR1 MNHNS and CDR2 SASEGT. V shed 5 bases and J 6 bases; nucleotides not matched to a gene: 15. The CDR3 is made up of 17 amino acids. With 60 Vbeta and 13 Jbeta primers, the PCR was carried out. The assay was immunoSEQ multiplex PCR, and TCRdb's table has in-frame clones only and misses some. This sample has tens of thousands of clones, with 77% found just once. Material for sequencing was PBMCs. The TCR sequence derives from a man over 45 in good health and CMV-seropositive. This chain uses TRBV6-1 with TRBJ2-1, with TRBD2 identical over 8 bases. CDR3 in amino acids: CASSKGAGGPPTNEQFF. The CDR3, as DNA: TGTGCCAGCAGTAAAGGTGCGGGAGGCCCTCCTACCAATGAGCAGTTCTTC.